One and the same sample provided the 21 T cell receptor beta chains below, sequenced in a study of cytomegalovirus exposure and HLA in healthy donors (dated by TCRdb to the late 2010s). The library was made by the immunoSEQ multiplex PCR assay. A mixture of 60 forward primers for TCR Vbeta segments and 13 reverse primers for TCR Jbeta segments was used in the multiplex PCR. This is the immuneACCESS table as TCRdb keeps it, with only in-frame sequences that have V and J called. A part of the clones is gone; compared with another copy, unresolved V genes explain less than half, and the rest is unexplained. The sample has about 45,000 clones on record, around 90% of them singletons. 8% of the sample comes from the top ten. Sequencing input: PBMCs. Source of these receptors: a woman aged 40 to 50 in good health and CMV-seropositive.

The chain combines TRBV30 with TRBJ1-2, with D possibly matching TRBD1 (5 bases). The CDR3 runs to 13 residues. The V gene's germline CDR1 is GTSNPN and CDR2 SVGIG (reference sequence). Trimming removed 1 base at V and 8 bases at J, with 14 bases between. The chain's CDR3 is CAWSEGKVGGYTF. The CDR3 DNA sequence: TGTGCCTGGAGTGAGGGGAAAGTCGGGGGCTACACCTTC.

The genes are TRBV11-1 and TRBJ2-2; no firm D call. From germline, CDR1 is SGHAT and CDR2 FQDESV (reference sequence). The V end was cut by 6 bases, the J end by 1 base, with 6 bases between. The CDR3 consists of 13 residues. The CDR3 loop reads CASRPVNTGELFF. The CDR3 region has the DNA TGTGCCAGCAGGCCGGTGAACACCGGGGAGCTGTTTTTT. Complete variable domain (other parts from reference TRBV11-1 and TRBJ2-2): EAEVAQSPRYKITEKSQAVAFWCDPISGHATLYWYRQILGQGPELLVQFQDESVVDDSQLPKDRFSAERLKGVDSTLKIQPAELGDSAMYLCASRPVNTGELFFGEGSRLTVL.

The V call is TRBV7-2, the J call TRBJ2-3, with 9 bases lining up with TRBD2. The junction had 6 bases not matched to a gene; V was cut back by 1 base and J by 7 bases. The CDR3 extends over 15 amino acids. Germline V gives CDR1 SGHTA, CDR2 FQGNSA. The CDR3 coding sequence is TGTGCCAGCAGCTTAGGCCAGGGACTAGCTTATACGCAGTATTTT. Its translation: CASSLGQGLAYTQYF.

V is TRBV2 and J is TRBJ2-7; weak D call: TRBD2 (5 bases). The CDR3 loop spans 15 amino acids. Germline V gene data show CDR1 as SNHLY and CDR2 as FYNNEI. V lost 3 bases, J lost 8 bases, and 20 bases lay in between. This CDR3 reads CASSDFRQTGGQQYF. DNA of the CDR3: TGTGCCAGCAGTGACTTTAGGCAGACGGGCGGGCAGCAGTACTTC. The complete variable domain, with remaining parts taken from reference TRBV2 and TRBJ2-7, reads EPEVTQTPSHQVTQMGQEVILRCVPISNHLYFYWYRQILGQKVEFLVSFYNNEISEKSEIFDDQFSVERPDGSNFTLKIRSTKLEDSAMYFCASSDFRQTGGQQYFGPGTRLTVT.

As DNA, the CDR3 is TGCGCCAGCAGCCAAGTGGGGGCGGAGACCCAGTACTTC. Its protein product is CASSQVGAETQYF. The chain employs TRBV4-1 and TRBJ2-5; a possible D gene is TRBD1 (6 bases). CDR3 length: 13 amino acids. Germline CDR1 reads MGHRA; CDR2 reads YSYEKL. V was cut by 1 base and J by 5 bases, with 8 bases left in between.

This chain connects TRBV4-2 to TRBJ1-5, with D perhaps TRBD1 (6 bases). The germline V and J ends were trimmed by 0 bases and 6 bases, with 15 bases remaining between them. CDR3 size: 16 residues. CDR1 and CDR2 from the germline V gene are LGHNA and YNFKEQ. The chain's CDR3 is CASSQEGRGAGQPQHF. For the CDR3, the DNA is TGTGCCAGCAGCCAAGAAGGCAGGGGCGCCGGTCAGCCCCAGCATTTT.

The chain combines TRBV19 with TRBJ2-2; D might be TRBD2 (5 bases). The CDR3 is 15 amino acids. V was trimmed by 5 bases and J by 6 bases, leaving 16 bases between them. Germline-derived CDR1 and CDR2 are LNHDA and SQIVND (reference sequence). This chain's CDR3 is CASSLASLGSGELFF. The CDR3 region has the DNA TGTGCCAGTAGTCTAGCTAGTCTTGGCTCCGGGGAGCTGTTTTTT.

The V call is TRBV6-1, the J call TRBJ2-6; D is undetermined. This CDR3 is built from 15 residues. The germline CDR1 and CDR2 sequences are MNHNS and SASEGT. V dropped 7 bases and J dropped 1 base, with 11 bases sitting between them. The CDR3 coding sequence is TGTGCCAGCAACCCGGGTCTGTCTGGGGCCAACGTCCTGACTTTC. Residues: CASNPGLSGANVLTF.

V and J are TRBV29-1 and TRBJ2-1; 12 positions agree with TRBD2. Trimming at V came to 0 bases and at J to 15 bases, leaving 3 bases not matched to a gene. The germline V gene encodes CDR1 SQVTM and CDR2 ANQGSEA. The CDR3 runs to 12 residues. The CDR3 bases are TGCAGCGTTGAAGATTCTAGCGGGAGGGGGTTCTTC. Its translation is CSVEDSSGRGFF.

This sequence joins TRBV27 and TRBJ1-5; TRBD1 matches 7 bases. The germline V gene encodes CDR1 MNHEY and CDR2 SMNVEV (reference sequence). This CDR3 has 15 residues. V shed 5 bases and J 4 bases; nucleotides not matched to a gene: 8. This chain's CDR3 is CASSTQKGANQPQHF. In DNA form, the CDR3 reads TGTGCCAGCAGTACCCAGAAGGGGGCGAATCAGCCCCAGCATTTT.

This clone has only a few counts. The chain links TRBV5-1 to TRBJ1-1, with D perhaps matching TRBD1 (6 bases). CDR1 and CDR2 (germline): SGHRS, YFSETQ. The CDR3 length is 15 residues. The ends were cut back, 4 bases at V and 2 bases at J, with 15 bases in the middle. CDR3 in DNA: TGCGCCAGCAGCACGGGACAACGGATAAACACTGAAGCTTTCTTT. Its protein product is CASSTGQRINTEAFF.

The J gene is TRBJ1-2, the V gene TRBV20-1; perhaps TRBD1 as D (5 bases). Trimming removed 5 bases at V and 8 bases at J, with 12 bases between. From germline, CDR1 is DFQATT and CDR2 SNEGSKA (reference sequence). The CDR3 spans 11 residues. CDR3 bases: TGCAGTGCTGTCGACAGTGCCGGCTACACCTTC. Translated: CSAVDSAGYTF.

The chain uses TRBV6-1 and TRBJ2-7; a possible D gene is TRBD1 (6 bases). V was shortened by 6 bases and J by 4 bases, with 19 bases between the two germline ends. CDR3 length equals 15 residues. The germline V gene encodes CDR1 MNHNS and CDR2 SASEGT. As DNA, the CDR3 is TGTGCCAGCAGACAACCGGGACAAAGATATTACGAGCAGTACTTC. It encodes CASRQPGQRYYEQYF.

There are a few counts of this clone. V is TRBV27 and J is TRBJ2-1, with 7 bases matching TRBD2. J lost 4 bases, V lost 5 bases, and 11 bases had no gene match. This CDR3 region has 16 residues. Per the germline V gene, CDR1 is MNHEY and CDR2 is SMNVEV (reference sequence). CDR3 in DNA: TGTGCCAGCAGTCCCACGGGCGGGGGAGGGTACAATGAGCAGTTCTTC. It yields the protein CASSPTGGGGYNEQFF.

The rearrangement joins TRBV7-6 to TRBJ1-1, with TRBD1 matching over 8 bases. The germline V gene has CDR1 SGHVS and CDR2 FNYEAQ. The CDR3 is 13 amino acids. V gave up 4 bases and J gave up 11 bases; unmatched junction bases: 9. CDR3 nucleotides: TGTGCCAGCAGCTGGACAGGGATGTCGGAGGCTTTCTTT. Translated, it gives CASSWTGMSEAFF.

This clone was observed a handful of times. The gene calls are TRBV28 and TRBJ2-6; possible D gene TRBD2, 5 bases. The V gene's germline CDR1 is MDHEN and CDR2 SYDVKM. This CDR3 comprises 15 residues. V gave up 6 bases and J gave up 0 bases, with 9 bases separating them. The CDR3 is CASSFGNSGANVLTF. In nucleotides, the CDR3 is TGTGCCAGCAGCTTCGGGAACTCTGGGGCCAACGTCCTGACTTTC.

This chain uses TRBV18 with TRBJ2-1; 9 bases are shared with TRBD1. In germline, CDR1 is KGHSH, CDR2 LQKENI. The V and J ends lost 0 bases and 7 bases, in that order; junction bases with no gene match: 4. There are 15 residues in the CDR3. CDR3 loop: CASSPPGQGVNEQFF. The CDR3 nucleotides are TGTGCCAGCTCACCACCGGGACAGGGAGTAAATGAGCAGTTCTTC.

The chain uses TRBV28 and TRBJ1-2; TRBD1 is a possible D gene (6 bases). Germline CDR1 reads MDHEN; CDR2 reads SYDVKM. V was pared by 6 bases and J by 4 bases, with 9 bases between. CDR3 length equals 12 residues. CDR3 DNA: TGTGCCAGCAGCACAGGGATCTATGGCTACACCTTC. It yields the protein CASSTGIYGYTF.

The chain is built from TRBV5-8 and TRBJ2-1; 11 positions match TRBD2. The CDR3 totals 15 residues. V trimming: 2 bases; J trimming: 8 bases; junction bases outside the gene matches: 6. Germline V gene data show CDR1 as SGHTS and CDR2 as YDEGEE. Here the CDR3 reads CASSFLPSGGYEQFF. In DNA, the CDR3 is TGTGCCAGCAGCTTCCTCCCTAGCGGGGGGTATGAGCAGTTCTTC.

The chain couples TRBV15 to TRBJ2-1; 13 bases fit TRBD2. Germline V gives CDR1 LNHNV, CDR2 YYDKDF (reference sequence). V was clipped by 1 base and J by 7 bases; unmatched bases: 16. The CDR3 runs to 20 residues. CDR3: CATSRGWTSGRVQDTNEQFF. CDR3 in DNA: TGTGCCACCAGCAGAGGCTGGACTAGCGGGAGAGTCCAGGACACGAATGAGCAGTTCTTC.

CDR3 in amino acids: CASGRDPGNTEAFF. The CDR3 region has the DNA TGTGCCAGCGGCAGGGATCCTGGGAACACTGAAGCTTTCTTT. The V and J genes are TRBV28 and TRBJ1-1; D possibly corresponds to TRBD1 (5 bases). Germline V CDR1 and CDR2: MDHEN, SYDVKM. The CDR3 runs 14 residues. Trimming stripped 8 bases from V and 1 base from J, with 14 bases between.